One sample yielded the 14 T cell receptor beta chains listed below, sequenced in a study of T cells expressing NK-cell markers. TCRdb reprocessed the 5' RACE reads, keeping one entry per CDR3 protein, no DNA. This sample's table has about 380,000 distinct CDR3 sequences. The sequencing input was blood T cells: a sorted CD56 or NKG2C T cell subset, CD4+ or CD8+ T cells, or bulk PBMC T cells (not recorded which). These receptors all come from a man aged 18 to 69 in good health.

CDR3 protein: CASSLRPLGKQFF. The genes are TRBV13 and TRBJ2-1; the D gene TCRdb calls, TRBD1, cannot be checked with no DNA. CDR1 and CDR2 from the germline V gene are PRHDT and FYEKMQ (reference sequence). The CDR3 covers 13 residues.

V is TRBV9 and J is TRBJ2-5. The germline V gene has CDR1 SGDLS and CDR2 YYNGEE. The CDR3 totals 13 residues. This CDR3 reads CASSVVERGTQYF.

The chain carries TRBV5-5 and TRBJ1-1; with no DNA, the TCRdb D assignment of TRBD1 cannot be verified. CDR1 SGHKS and CDR2 YYEKEE come from the germline V gene (reference sequence). The CDR3 sequence is 13 residues long. The CDR3 sequence is CASSLARATEAFF. The variable domain in full, completed from reference TRBV5-5 and TRBJ1-1, reads DAGVTQSPTHLIKTRGQQVTLRCSPISGHKSVSWYQQVLGQGPQFIFQYYEKEERGRGNFPDRFSARQFPNYSSELNVNALLLGDSALYLCASSLARATEAFFGQGTRLTVV.

The V gene is TRBV5-5, the J gene TRBJ2-7; the D gene TCRdb calls, TRBD1, cannot be checked with no DNA. The germline CDR1 and CDR2 sequences are SGHKS and YYEKEE (reference sequence). The CDR3 runs 15 residues. The CDR3 protein is CASSKGQGAVFEQYF.

The J gene is TRBJ1-1, the V gene TRBV20-1; TCRdb's assignment of TRBD1 cannot be checked, as there is no DNA. The CDR3 sequence is 14 residues long. The germline gives CDR1 DFQATT, CDR2 SNEGSKA (reference sequence). CDR3 loop: CSARDHGRGTEAFF.

The chain combines TRBV6-5 with TRBJ1-5; TCRdb calls TRBD1, which cannot be checked without DNA. The germline V gene encodes CDR1 MNHEY and CDR2 SVGAGI. The length of the CDR3 is 17 residues. This chain's CDR3 is CASSLLGSPDSNQPQHF.

The chain joins TRBV20-1 to TRBJ1-6. The CDR3 has 19 amino acids. CDR1 is DFQATT and CDR2 is SNEGSKA in the germline V gene (reference sequence). The CDR3 region is CSARINLSSGVGKNSPLHF.

The CDR3: CASSDWDRENTIYF. The V gene is TRBV5-1, the J gene TRBJ1-3; as DNA is missing, the TRBD1 call by TCRdb cannot be tested. The CDR3 consists of 14 residues. Germline V gene lookup returns CDR1 SGHRS and CDR2 YFSETQ.

The rearrangement joins TRBV2 to TRBJ2-1; TCRdb gives TRBD1 as the D gene, but with no DNA this cannot be confirmed. Per the germline V gene, CDR1 is SNHLY and CDR2 is FYNNEI. The CDR3 sequence is 13 residues long. CDR3 residues: CASSWQGHNEQFF.

This chain joins TRBV5-1 and TRBJ2-2; the TCRdb call, TRBD1, lacks DNA for checking. The CDR3 spans 15 residues. Germline loops: CDR1 SGHRS, CDR2 YFSETQ. CDR3 protein: CASSRTDPNTGELFF. Filled out from reference TRBV5-1 and TRBJ2-2, the complete variable domain reads KAGVTQTPRYLIKTRGQQVTLSCSPISGHRSVSWYQQTPGQGLQFLFEYFSETQRNKGNFPGRFSGRQFSNSRSEMNVSTLELGDSALYLCASSRTDPNTGELFFGEGSRLTVL.

V and J are TRBV20-1 and TRBJ2-7; TCRdb's D gene call, TRBD1, goes unchecked for lack of DNA. CDR1 and CDR2 (germline): DFQATT, SNEGSKA (reference sequence). The CDR3 is made up of 13 amino acids. CDR3 loop: CSALRGDSYEQYF.

This CDR3 reads CASSETSGGITGELFF. The genes are TRBV5-1 and TRBJ2-2; without DNA, the TCRdb call of TRBD2 cannot be checked. This CDR3 comprises 16 residues. The germline gives CDR1 SGHRS, CDR2 YFSETQ.

The V gene is TRBV7-8, the J gene TRBJ1-2; TCRdb gives TRBD1 as the D gene, but with no DNA this cannot be confirmed. This CDR3 spans 14 amino acids. CDR1 and CDR2 (germline): SGHVS, FQNEAQ. The CDR3 loop is CASSLDRQAYGYTF.

The chain has TRBV10-3 and TRBJ2-7; TCRdb calls TRBD1, which cannot be checked without DNA. This CDR3 spans 15 amino acids. Germline-derived CDR1 and CDR2 are ENHRY and SYGVKD. CDR3 sequence: CAISESNIEGDEQYF.